This record covers a single TCR beta chain. This CDR3 contains 17 residues. The ends were cut back, 4 bases at V and 1 base at J, with 20 bases in the middle. Germline CDR1 is SGHNT and CDR2 is YYREEE (reference sequence). In the original processing: Estimated nucleated cell counts came from reference gene primer amplification. Sequencing used immunoSEQ multiplex PCR; TCRdb keeps in-frame clones, though not all of them. V and J calls and clone size are those listed in that table; D and trimming were worked out from the DNA. The sample carries around 170,000 clones, 86% recorded once. The data are from a study of blood T cell repertoires in COVID-19. Across the whole study: The study drew acute and convalescent COVID-19 samples from the United States, Italy and Spain.

In Cohort 3, a recovered donor had either two negative PCRs, clearance, or symptom resolution. The chain joins TRBV5-4 to TRBJ1-2; no firm D call. The TCR sequence derives from a woman between 25 and 40 years old who had recovered from COVID-19. Sequencing input: PBMCs or T cells enriched from blood (not recorded which). The CDR3 DNA follows: TGTGCCAGCAGCCCCGACGGACTCCGATTATATAACTATGGCTACACCTTC. Its translation: CASSPDGLRLYNYGYTF.